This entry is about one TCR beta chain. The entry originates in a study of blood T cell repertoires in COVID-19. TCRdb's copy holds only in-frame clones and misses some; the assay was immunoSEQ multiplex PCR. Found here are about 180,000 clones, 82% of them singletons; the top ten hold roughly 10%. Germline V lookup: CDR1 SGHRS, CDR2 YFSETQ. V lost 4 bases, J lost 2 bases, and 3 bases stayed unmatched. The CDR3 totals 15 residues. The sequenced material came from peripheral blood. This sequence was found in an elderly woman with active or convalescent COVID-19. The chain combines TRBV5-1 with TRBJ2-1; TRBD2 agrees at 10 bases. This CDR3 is CASSILAGPYNEQFF. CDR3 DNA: TGCGCCAGCAGCATACTAGCGGGACCCTACAATGAGCAGTTCTTC.